This T cell receptor beta chain emerged from a study of blood T cell repertoires in COVID-19. Points on this clone: Other DNA variants within this sample encode the same CDR3.

The ends were cut back, 0 bases at V and 1 base at J, with 6 bases in the middle. Germline V lookup: CDR1 SQVTM, CDR2 ANQGSEA. CDR3 length: 13 amino acids. Among Cohort 3 donors, those recovered had two negative PCRs, clearance, or symptom resolution. The data were produced by immunoSEQ multiplex PCR, yet TCRdb's version contains in-frame clones alone and is incomplete. This table has around 280,000 clones, 75% to 90% appearing once. This chain joins TRBV29-1 and TRBJ1-1, with D maybe TRBD1 (5 bases). The source material was PBMCs or T cells enriched from blood (not recorded which). This receptor was obtained from a woman between 40 and 50 years old who had recovered from COVID-19. Written as DNA, the CDR3 is TGCAGCGTTGAAGAGGGGGGGAACACTGAAGCTTTCTTT. The encoded protein is CSVEEGGNTEAFF.